This T cell receptor beta chain appears in the sequencing data of a study of blood T cell repertoires in COVID-19. Study-wide background: Some COVID-19 samples were acute and others convalescent; all came from the United States, Italy and Spain. T cells, B-cell-depleted T cells, or PBMCs provided the cDNA or gDNA that served as material.

Measured with immunoSEQ multiplex PCR; TCRdb has only the in-frame clones, and not every one. This table holds approximately 110,000 clones, about 82% found once. The source of this sequence is a human donor in a cohort sampled during active COVID-19. The source material was peripheral blood.

The CDR3 DNA is TGTGCCAGCAGTTATGAAGTGGGACTAGCGGGTTACAATGAGCAGTTCTTC. Translation gives CASSYEVGLAGYNEQFF. The chain links TRBV27 to TRBJ2-1; 12 bases are shared with TRBD2. Germline values: CDR1 MNHEY, CDR2 SMNVEV (reference sequence). Unmatched junction bases numbered 8, after V lost 4 bases and J lost 4 bases. The CDR3 consists of 17 residues.